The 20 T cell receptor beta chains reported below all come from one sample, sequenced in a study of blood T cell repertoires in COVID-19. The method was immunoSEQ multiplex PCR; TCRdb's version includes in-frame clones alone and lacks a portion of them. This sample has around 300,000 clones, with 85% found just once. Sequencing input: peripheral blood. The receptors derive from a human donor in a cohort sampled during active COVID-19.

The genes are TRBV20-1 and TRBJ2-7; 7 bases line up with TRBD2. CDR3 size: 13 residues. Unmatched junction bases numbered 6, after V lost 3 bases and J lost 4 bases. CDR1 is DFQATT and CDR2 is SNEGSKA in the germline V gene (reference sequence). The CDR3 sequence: CSASRGSDYEQYF. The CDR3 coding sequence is TGCAGTGCTAGTCGCGGGAGTGATTACGAGCAGTACTTC.

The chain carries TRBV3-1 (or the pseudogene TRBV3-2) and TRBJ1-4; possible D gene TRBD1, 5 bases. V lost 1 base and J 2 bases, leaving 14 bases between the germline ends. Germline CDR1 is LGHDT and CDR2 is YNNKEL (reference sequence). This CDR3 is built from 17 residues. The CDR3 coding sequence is TGTGCCAGCAGCCAAGGGTCCGTAGGGGCCACTAATGAAAAACTGTTTTTT. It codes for CASSQGSVGATNEKLFF.

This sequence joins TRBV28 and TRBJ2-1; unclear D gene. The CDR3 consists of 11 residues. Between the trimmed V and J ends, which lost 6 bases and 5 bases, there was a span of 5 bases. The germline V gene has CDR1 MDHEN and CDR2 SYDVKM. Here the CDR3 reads CASSIHNEQFF. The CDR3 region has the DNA TGTGCCAGCAGCATCCACAATGAGCAGTTCTTC.

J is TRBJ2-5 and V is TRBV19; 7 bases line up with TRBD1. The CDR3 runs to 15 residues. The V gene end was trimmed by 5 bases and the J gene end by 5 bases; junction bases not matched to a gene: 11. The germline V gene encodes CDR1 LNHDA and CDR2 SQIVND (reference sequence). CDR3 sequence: CASSPTATGQETQYF. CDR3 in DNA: TGTGCCAGTAGTCCCACGGCGACAGGGCAGGAGACCCAGTACTTC.

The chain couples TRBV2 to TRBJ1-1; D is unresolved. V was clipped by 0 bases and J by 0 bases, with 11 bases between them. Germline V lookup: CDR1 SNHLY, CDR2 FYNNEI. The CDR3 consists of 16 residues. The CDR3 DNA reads TGTGCCAGCAGTGAAGCGTCCCCCTTTATGAACACTGAAGCTTTCTTT. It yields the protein CASSEASPFMNTEAFF.

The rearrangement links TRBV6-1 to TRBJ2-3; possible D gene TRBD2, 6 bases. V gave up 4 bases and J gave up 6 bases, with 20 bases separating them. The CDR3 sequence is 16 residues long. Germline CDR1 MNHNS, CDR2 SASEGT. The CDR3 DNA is TGTGCCAGCAGTGCTGTTCACGGGGGAGTCAGGGATACGCAGTATTTT. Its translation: CASSAVHGGVRDTQYF.

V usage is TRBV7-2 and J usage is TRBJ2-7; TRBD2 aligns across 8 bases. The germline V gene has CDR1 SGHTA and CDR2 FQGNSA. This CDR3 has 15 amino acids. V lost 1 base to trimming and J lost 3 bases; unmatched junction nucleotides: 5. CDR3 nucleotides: TGTGCCAGCAGCTTAGAGGGGGGACTAGTCTACGAGCAGTACTTC. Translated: CASSLEGGLVYEQYF. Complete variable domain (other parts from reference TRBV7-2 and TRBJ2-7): GAGVSQSPSNKVTEKGKDVELRCDPISGHTALYWYRQSLGQGLEFLIYFQGNSAPDKSGLPSDRFSAERTGGSVSTLTIQRTQQEDSAVYLCASSLEGGLVYEQYFGPGTRLTVT.

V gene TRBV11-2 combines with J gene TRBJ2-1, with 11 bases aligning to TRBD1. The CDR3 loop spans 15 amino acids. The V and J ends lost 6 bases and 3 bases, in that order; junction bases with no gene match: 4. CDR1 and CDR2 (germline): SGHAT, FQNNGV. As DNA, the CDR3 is TGTGCCAGCAGTTACGGGACAGGGGGCTACAATGAGCAGTTCTTC. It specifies CASSYGTGGYNEQFF.

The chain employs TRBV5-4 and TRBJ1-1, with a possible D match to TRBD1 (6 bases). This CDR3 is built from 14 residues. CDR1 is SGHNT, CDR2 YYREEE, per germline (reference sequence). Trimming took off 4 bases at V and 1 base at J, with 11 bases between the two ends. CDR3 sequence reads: CASSPTGRNTEAFF. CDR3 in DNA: TGTGCCAGCAGCCCCACAGGGAGGAACACTGAAGCTTTCTTT.

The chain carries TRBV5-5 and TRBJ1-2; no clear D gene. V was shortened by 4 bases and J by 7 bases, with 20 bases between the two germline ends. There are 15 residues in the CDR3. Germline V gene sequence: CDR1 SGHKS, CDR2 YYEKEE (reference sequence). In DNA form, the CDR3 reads TGTGCCAGCAGCGGCCCCCCTGGGTCCTCGGGTGGCTACACCTTC. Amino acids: CASSGPPGSSGGYTF.

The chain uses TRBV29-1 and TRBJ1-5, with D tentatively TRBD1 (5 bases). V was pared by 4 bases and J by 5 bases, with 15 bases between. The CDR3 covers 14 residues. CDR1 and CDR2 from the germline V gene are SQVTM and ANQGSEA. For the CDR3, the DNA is TGCAGCGTTGGTTGGCAGGGATCCGATCAGCCCCAGCATTTT. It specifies CSVGWQGSDQPQHF.

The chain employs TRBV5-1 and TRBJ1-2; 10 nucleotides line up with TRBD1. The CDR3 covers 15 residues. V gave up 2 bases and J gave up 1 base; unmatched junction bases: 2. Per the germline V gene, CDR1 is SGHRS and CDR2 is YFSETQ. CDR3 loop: CASSLGQGGNYGYTF. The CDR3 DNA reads TGCGCCAGCAGCTTAGGACAGGGGGGTAACTATGGCTACACCTTC.

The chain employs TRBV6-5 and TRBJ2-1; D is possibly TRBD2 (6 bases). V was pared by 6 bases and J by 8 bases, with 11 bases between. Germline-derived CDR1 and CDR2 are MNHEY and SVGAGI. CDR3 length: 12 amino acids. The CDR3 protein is CASSLTSYEQFF. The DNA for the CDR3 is TGTGCCAGCAGCCTTACTAGCTATGAGCAGTTCTTC.

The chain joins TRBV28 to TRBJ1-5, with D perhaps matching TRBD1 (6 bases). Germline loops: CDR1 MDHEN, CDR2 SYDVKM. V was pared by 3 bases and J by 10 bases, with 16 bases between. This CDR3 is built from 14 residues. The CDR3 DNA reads TGTGCCAGCAGTTTGGACAGCGGCCCCCTTCCCCAGCATTTT. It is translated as CASSLDSGPLPQHF. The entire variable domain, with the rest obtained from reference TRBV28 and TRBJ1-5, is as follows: DVKVTQSSRYLVKRTGEKVFLECVQDMDHENMFWYRQDPGLGLRLIYFSYDVKMKEKGDIPEGYSVSREKKERFSLILESASTNQTSMYLCASSLDSGPLPQHFGDGTRLSIL.

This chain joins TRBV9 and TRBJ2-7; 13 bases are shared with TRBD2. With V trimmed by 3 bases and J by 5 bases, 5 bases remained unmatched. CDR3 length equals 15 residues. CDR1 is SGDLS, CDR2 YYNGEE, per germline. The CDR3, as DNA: TGTGCCAGCAGCGGGACAGGACTAGCGGGAGACGAGCAGTACTTC. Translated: CASSGTGLAGDEQYF. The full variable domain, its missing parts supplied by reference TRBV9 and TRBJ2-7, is DSGVTQTPKHLITATGQRVTLRCSPRSGDLSVYWYQQSLDQGLQFLIQYYNGEERAKGNILERFSAQQFPDLHSELNLSSLELGDSALYFCASSGTGLAGDEQYFGPGTRLTVT.

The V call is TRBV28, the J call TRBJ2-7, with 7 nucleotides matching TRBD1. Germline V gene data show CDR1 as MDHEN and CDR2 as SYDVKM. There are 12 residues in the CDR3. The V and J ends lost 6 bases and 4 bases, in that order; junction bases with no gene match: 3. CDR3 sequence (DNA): TGTGCCAGCAGGGTGACAGGGTACGAGCAGTACTTC. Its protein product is CASRVTGYEQYF.

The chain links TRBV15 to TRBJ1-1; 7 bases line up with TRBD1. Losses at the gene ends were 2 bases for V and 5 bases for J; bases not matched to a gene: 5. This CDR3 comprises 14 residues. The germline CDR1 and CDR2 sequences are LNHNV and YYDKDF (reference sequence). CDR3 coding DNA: TGTGCCACCAGCAGACCTGACAGGGTTACTGAAGCTTTCTTT. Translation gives CATSRPDRVTEAFF.

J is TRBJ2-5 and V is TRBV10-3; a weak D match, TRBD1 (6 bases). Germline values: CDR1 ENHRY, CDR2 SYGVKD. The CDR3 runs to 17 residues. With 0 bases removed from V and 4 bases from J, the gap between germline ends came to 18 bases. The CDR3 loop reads CAISESTASLGGETQYF. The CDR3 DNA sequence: TGTGCCATCAGTGAGTCGACGGCTAGTCTAGGGGGAGAGACCCAGTACTTC.

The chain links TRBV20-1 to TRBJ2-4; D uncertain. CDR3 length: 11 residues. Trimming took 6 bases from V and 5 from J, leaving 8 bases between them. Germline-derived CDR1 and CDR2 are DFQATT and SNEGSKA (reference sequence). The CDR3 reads CSAWLENIQYF. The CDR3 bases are TGCAGTGCCTGGCTAGAAAACATTCAGTACTTC.

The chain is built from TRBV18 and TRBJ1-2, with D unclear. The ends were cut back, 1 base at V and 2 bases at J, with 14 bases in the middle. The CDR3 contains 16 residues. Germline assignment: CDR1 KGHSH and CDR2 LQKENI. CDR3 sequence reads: CASSPQGFTANYGYTF. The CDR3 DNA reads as TGTGCCAGCTCACCACAAGGCTTCACAGCAAACTATGGCTACACCTTC.